This TCR beta chain derives from a study of blood T cells in healthy people across ages. A second PCR, run for about 7 to 11 cycles, used a sample-barcoded 5' primer plus a J-beta primer mix. TCRdb reprocessed the 5' RACE reads via MiXCR and lists one record per CDR3 protein. The sample lists over 1,300,000 distinct CDR3 sequences; almost 60% were seen once. Donor samples were obtained from healthy Caucasian individuals from Russia, aged about 6 to 90. The sample, about 10 milliliters of peripheral blood, was drawn from each donor. The sample taken for sequencing was blood. The TCR was taken from a man between 18 and 29 years old in good health.

This CDR3 reads CAISKSVEQYF. The CDR3 nucleotides read TGTGCCATTTCGAAGAGTGTTGAGCAGTACTTC. This chain links TRBV12-3 or TRBV12-4 with TRBJ2-5, with no clear D. The CDR3 runs to 11 residues. The V and J ends lost 10 bases and 11 bases respectively, with 17 bases between them.